This section outlines one TCR beta chain sequence together with its context. Its antigen is still unknown. TCR beta libraries were prepared from cDNA with unique molecular identifiers. Between about 0.9 and 11 million T cells gave rise to hundreds of thousands of cDNA molecules. From the PCR reads, TCRdb called clonotypes with MiXCR, one entry per CDR3 protein. The sample records around 770,000 distinct CDR3 sequences, 35% to 55% being singletons. This sample is drawn from a study of post-analysis software for immune sequencing data. Study-level information: Relapsing-remitting, secondary progressive and progressive-relapsing courses of multiple sclerosis were included.

General study points: Samples prepared in the same batch strongly co-clustered by F measure. Those with multiple sclerosis, the patient group, showed significantly lower normalized Chao1 diversity than controls. In patients, five TRBV segments were more frequent than in controls, with TRBV5-6, TRBV5-1 and TRBV20-1 among them.

V shed 5 bases and J 7 bases; nucleotides not matched to a gene: 10. Germline values: CDR1 PRHDT, CDR2 FYEKMQ (reference sequence). This CDR3 has 15 residues. The chain uses TRBV13 and TRBJ2-7, with 11 bases fitting TRBD2. Sequencing was done on a sample of blood. The sequence was collected from a girl aged 5 to 17 with multiple sclerosis. CDR3 nucleotide sequence: TGTGCCAGCAGCCAACTAGCGGGAGTGGGGAATGAGCAGTACTTC. Protein product: CASSQLAGVGNEQYF. The complete variable domain, with remaining parts taken from reference TRBV13 and TRBJ2-7, reads AAGVIQSPRHLIKEKRETATLKCYPIPRHDTVYWYQQGPGQDPQFLISFYEKMQSDKGSIPDRFSAQQFSDYHSELNMSSLELGDSALYFCASSQLAGVGNEQYFGPGTRLTVT.